The T cell receptor (beta chain) described here comes from a study of T cells in Graves' hyperthyroidism and ophthalmopathy. Study-wide points: Most thyroid clonotypes with frequency above 0.001 were detected in blood. Classification by a 13 V-J model distinguished ophthalmopathy from stable hyperthyroidism.

The TCR beta CDR3 regions underwent amplification using RNA transcripts as the source. HTBI primers were used for first-round RT-PCR of the TCR CDR3. TCRdb called the multiplex PCR reads again in MiXCR, with one record for every CDR3 protein. The table lists roughly 350,000 distinct CDR3 sequences, around 14% of them singletons. Points on this clonotype: Its matching antigen is unknown.

V was clipped by 0 bases and J by 5 bases, with 13 bases between them. The length of the CDR3 is 15 residues. The germline CDR1 and CDR2 sequences are LGHDT and YNNKEL (reference sequence). This sequence joins TRBV3-1 and TRBJ1-1; D unclear. The sequenced sample was blood. This sequence was found in a woman aged 25 to 45 with Graves' hyperthyroidism. CDR3 nucleotides: TGTGCCAGCAGCCAAGATAAAGCCTTAACAACTGAAGCTTTCTTT. The encoded protein is CASSQDKALTTEAFF.